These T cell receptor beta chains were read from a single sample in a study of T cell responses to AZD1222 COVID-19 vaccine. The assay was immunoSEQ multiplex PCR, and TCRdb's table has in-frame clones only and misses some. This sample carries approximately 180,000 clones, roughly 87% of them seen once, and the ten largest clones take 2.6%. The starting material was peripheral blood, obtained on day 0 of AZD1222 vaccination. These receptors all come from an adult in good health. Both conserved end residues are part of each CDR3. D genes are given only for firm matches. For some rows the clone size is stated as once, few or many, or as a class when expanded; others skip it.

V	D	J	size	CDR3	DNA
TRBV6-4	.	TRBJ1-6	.	CASSGTPGSLHF	TGTGCCAGCAGTGGGACCCCAGGATCCCTCCACTTT
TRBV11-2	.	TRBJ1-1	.	CASSLGWGGDTEAFF	TGTGCCAGCAGCTTAGGGTGGGGGGGAGACACTGAAGCTTTCTTT
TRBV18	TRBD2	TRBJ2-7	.	CASSPGPSGIYEQYF	TGTGCCAGCTCACCTGGGCCTAGCGGGATATACGAGCAGTACTTC
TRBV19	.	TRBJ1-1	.	CASSGRGDTEAFF	TGTGCCAGTAGCGGCCGGGGTGACACTGAAGCTTTCTTT
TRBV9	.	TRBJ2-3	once	CASSSMTGGPDTQYF	TGTGCCAGCAGCTCGATGACTGGGGGGCCGGATACGCAGTATTTT
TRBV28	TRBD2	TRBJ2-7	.	CASSPGGGYEQYF	TGTGCCAGCAGTCCCGGGGGGGGCTACGAGCAGTACTTC
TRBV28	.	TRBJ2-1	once	CAHPRGNEQFF	TGTGCCCATCCCAGGGGCAATGAGCAGTTCTTC
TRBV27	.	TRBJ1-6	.	CASTPRGSYNSPLHF	TGTGCCAGCACCCCAAGGGGTTCCTATAATTCACCCCTCCACTTT
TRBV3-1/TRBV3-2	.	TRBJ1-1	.	CASSHRDLRMNTEAFF	TGTGCCAGCAGCCATAGGGACCTAAGGATGAACACTGAAGCTTTCTTT
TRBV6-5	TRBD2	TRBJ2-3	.	CASSYSAGADTQYF	TGTGCCAGCAGTTATTCCGCGGGAGCAGATACGCAGTATTTT
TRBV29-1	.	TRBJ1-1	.	CSVETWAMNTEAFF	TGCAGCGTTGAGACTTGGGCCATGAACACTGAAGCTTTCTTT
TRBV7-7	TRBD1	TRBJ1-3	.	CASSQGQGFGNTIYF	TGTGCCAGCAGCCAGGGACAGGGTTTCGGAAACACCATATATTTT
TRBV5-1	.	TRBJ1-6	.	CASSLEGNSPLHF	TGCGCCAGCAGCTTGGAAGGGAATTCACCCCTCCACTTT
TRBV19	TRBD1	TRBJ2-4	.	CASSTLGQGQGDIQYF	TGTGCCAGTAGTACCCTCGGACAGGGACAAGGAGACATTCAGTACTTC
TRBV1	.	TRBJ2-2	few	CTSRTGEVNPGELFF	TGCACCAGCAGAACAGGGGAAGTAAATCCCGGGGAGCTGTTTTTT
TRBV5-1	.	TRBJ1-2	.	CASSRGGFGYTF	TGCGCCAGCAGCCGAGGAGGTTTTGGCTACACCTTC
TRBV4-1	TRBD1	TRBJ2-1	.	CASSQVGTGYNEQFF	TGCGCCAGCAGCCAAGTTGGGACAGGCTATAATGAGCAGTTCTTC
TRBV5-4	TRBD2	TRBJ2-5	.	CASSSGGGTSRETQYF	TGTGCCAGCAGCTCCGGGGGGGGTACTAGCCGAGAGACCCAGTACTTC
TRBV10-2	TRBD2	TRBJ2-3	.	CASRLANTDTQYF	TGCGCCAGCAGACTAGCGAATACAGATACGCAGTATTTT
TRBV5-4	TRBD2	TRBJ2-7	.	CASSFQRGVRGEQYF	TGTGCCAGCAGCTTTCAGCGGGGAGTCCGCGGGGAGCAGTACTTC
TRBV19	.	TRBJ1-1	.	CASIHELGEAFF	TGTGCCAGTATCCATGAGCTAGGGGAAGCTTTCTTT
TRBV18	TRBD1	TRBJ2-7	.	CASSPPDRGYEQYF	TGTGCCAGCTCACCGCCGGACAGGGGCTACGAGCAGTACTTC
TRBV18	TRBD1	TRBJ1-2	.	CASSPGTGRGGYTF	TGTGCCAGCTCACCAGGGACAGGAAGGGGTGGCTACACCTTC
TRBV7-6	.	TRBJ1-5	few	CASSLGTTRNQPQHF	TGTGCCAGCAGCTTAGGAACAACCCGCAATCAGCCCCAGCATTTT
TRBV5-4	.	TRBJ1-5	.	CASSFRGRNQPQHF	TGTGCCAGCAGCTTCCGGGGCCGCAATCAGCCCCAGCATTTT
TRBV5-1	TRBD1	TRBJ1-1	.	CASSFTLSGTGREAFF	TGCGCCAGCAGCTTTACCTTGTCCGGGACAGGGCGCGAAGCTTTCTTT